This TCR beta chain was documented in a study of blood T cell repertoires in COVID-19. Across the study: The samples span acute and convalescent COVID-19 from the United States, Italy and Spain. Sample material is recorded as cDNA or gDNA derived from T cells, B-cell-depleted T cells, or PBMCs.

Libraries were prepared by immunoSEQ multiplex PCR; TCRdb keeps only in-frame clonotypes and omits some of them. The sample carries more than 75,000 clones, roughly 76% recorded once. There are 12 residues in the CDR3. V dropped 5 bases and J dropped 9 bases, with 13 bases sitting between them. Germline V gene sequence: CDR1 MNHEY, CDR2 SMNVEV (reference sequence). This clonotype was sampled from a woman of 80 years or more with active or convalescent COVID-19. The chain employs TRBV27 and TRBJ2-5; D perhaps matches TRBD1 (6 bases). What was sequenced was peripheral blood. The CDR3 sequence: CASSPPEGAQYF. The DNA of the CDR3 is TGTGCCAGCAGTCCCCCCGAGGGGGCCCAGTACTTC.